This TCR beta chain originates from a study of blood T cells in healthy people across ages. Then a second PCR, running about 6 to 11 cycles, was carried out with a sample-barcoded 5' primer and a J-beta primer mix. TCRdb reprocessed the 5' RACE reads with MiXCR, giving one entry per CDR3 protein. The data show some 1.5 million distinct CDR3 sequences, under 30% seen once. Study-wide points: Roughly linear age-related decline in beta diversity appeared, significant by age roughly 40.

This clonotype was observed many times. Its target is unknown. The trim removed 6 bases at V and 4 bases at J, leaving 2 bases unmatched. The CDR3 consists of 13 residues. Germline CDR1 and CDR2: SQVTM and ANQGSEA. Material: blood. The TCR originated in a woman in her twenties or thirties in good health. The chain joins TRBV29-1 to TRBJ2-1; 11 bases match TRBD2. The CDR3 DNA reads TGCAGCGTCGGGACTAGCGGATACAATGAGCAGTTCTTC. This gives the protein CSVGTSGYNEQFF.